The 25 T cell receptor beta chains given below trace back to one sample, sequenced in a study of blood T cell repertoires in COVID-19. Produced via immunoSEQ multiplex PCR; TCRdb's table is partial and in-frame only. The sample lists a few hundred thousand clones; 85% were seen once. Sequenced material: peripheral blood. These receptors were taken from a woman between 18 and 30 years old with acute or convalescent COVID-19.

This chain links TRBV5-6 with TRBJ1-1, with TRBD1 as a possible D gene (6 bases). With 5 bases removed from V and 8 bases from J, the gap between germline ends came to 10 bases. Per germline, CDR1 SGHDT and CDR2 YYEEEE. This CDR3 region has 11 residues. The CDR3 DNA is TGTGCCAGCAGATCCGGACAGGAAGCTTTCTTT. It encodes CASRSGQEAFF.

V gene TRBV10-3 combines with J gene TRBJ2-1; D is unclear. Germline V gene sequence: CDR1 ENHRY, CDR2 SYGVKD. The length of the CDR3 is 11 residues. V lost 4 bases and J lost 8, with 6 bases in between. The CDR3 loop reads CAISGRDEQFF. CDR3 coding DNA: TGTGCCATCAGTGGACGGGATGAGCAGTTCTTC.

This sequence joins TRBV3-1 (or the pseudogene TRBV3-2) and TRBJ1-5, with 9 positions matching TRBD1. CDR3 length equals 15 residues. Germline trimming cut 1 base from V and 8 bases from J; bases unmatched to any gene: 6. Germline lookup yields CDR1 LGHDT and CDR2 YNNKEL (reference sequence). The chain's CDR3 is CASSQGGQGREPQHF. The CDR3 nucleotides read TGTGCCAGCAGCCAAGGGGGACAGGGAAGAGAGCCCCAGCATTTT.

The sample holds one count of this clone. The chain recombines TRBV6-5 with TRBJ2-7; TRBD2 matches at 9 bases. The CDR3 has 13 residues. V lost 7 bases, J lost 6 bases, and 7 bases stayed unmatched. CDR1 and CDR2 (germline): MNHEY, SVGAGI. CDR3: CASMLGGGAEQYF. The CDR3 bases are TGTGCCAGCATGCTCGGCGGGGGGGCCGAGCAGTACTTC.

The gene calls are TRBV19 and TRBJ1-4, with D hard to call. Germline V CDR1 and CDR2: LNHDA, SQIVND (reference sequence). CDR3 length: 15 amino acids. The V and J ends lost 3 bases and 8 bases respectively, with 16 bases between them. CDR3 residues: CASSIRGVGGEKLFF. CDR3 DNA sequence: TGTGCCAGTAGTATTCGCGGCGTGGGAGGGGAAAAACTGTTTTTT.

The chain joins TRBV2 to TRBJ2-7, with 9 nucleotides matching TRBD1. Per the germline V gene, CDR1 is SNHLY and CDR2 is FYNNEI. Losses at the gene ends were 3 bases for V and 6 bases for J; bases not matched to a gene: 6. The CDR3 contains 14 residues. This chain's CDR3 is CASSEDRGPFEQYF. The CDR3 coding sequence is TGTGCCAGCAGTGAGGACAGGGGCCCATTCGAGCAGTACTTC.

The chain is built from TRBV10-3 and TRBJ2-7, with D perhaps matching TRBD1 (6 bases). The V gene's germline CDR1 is ENHRY and CDR2 SYGVKD. V was pared by 8 bases and J by 2 bases, with 7 bases between. There are 11 residues in the CDR3. CDR3 loop: CAIGTTYEQYF. The CDR3 nucleotides are TGTGCCATCGGGACAACCTACGAGCAGTACTTC.

The chain has TRBV20-1 and TRBJ1-2; TRBD1 is a possible D gene (5 bases). V lost 6 bases, J lost 6 bases, and 8 bases lay in between. The CDR3 runs 10 residues. Germline V gene lookup returns CDR1 DFQATT and CDR2 SNEGSKA (reference sequence). CDR3 coding DNA: TGCAGTGCAGGGGTGGATGGCTACACCTTC. It specifies CSAGVDGYTF.

The sample holds a few counts of this clone. The genes are TRBV5-1 and TRBJ1-2, with D uncertain. Trimming removed 0 bases from V and 0 bases from J, with 9 bases in between. Germline CDR1 SGHRS, CDR2 YFSETQ. This CDR3 is built from 15 residues. CDR3 bases: TGCGCCAGCAGCTTGGGTACAGTGGCTAACTATGGCTACACCTTC. Its translation: CASSLGTVANYGYTF.

The chain uses TRBV27 and TRBJ1-2; TRBD1 is a possible D gene (5 bases). CDR1 and CDR2 from the germline V gene are MNHEY and SMNVEV (reference sequence). V lost 8 bases and J lost 8, with 18 bases in between. The CDR3 spans 13 residues. The CDR3 DNA is TGTGCCAGCCGCCTTGGGGGGGGTCGGGGCTACACCTTC. It is translated as CASRLGGGRGYTF.

V usage is TRBV29-1 and J usage is TRBJ2-5; a weak D match, TRBD1 (5 bases). The CDR3 covers 12 residues. Trimming took off 5 bases at V and 0 bases at J, with 7 bases between the two ends. Per the germline V gene, CDR1 is SQVTM and CDR2 is ANQGSEA. The CDR3 DNA reads TGCAGCGTTCGACAGTACCAAGAGACCCAGTACTTC. Amino acids: CSVRQYQETQYF.

The chain employs TRBV6-1 and TRBJ2-7, with D maybe TRBD2 (5 bases). Germline CDR1 MNHNS, CDR2 SASEGT. The length of the CDR3 is 12 residues. With 1 base removed from V and 10 bases from J, the gap between germline ends came to 11 bases. The CDR3 DNA reads as TGTGCCAGCAGTGAAGAATCGAGGGTTCAGTACTTC. Protein: CASSEESRVQYF.

The chain uses TRBV6-5 and TRBJ2-3, with no clear D. Trimming took off 4 bases at V and 6 bases at J, with 14 bases between the two ends. CDR1 and CDR2 from the germline V gene are MNHEY and SVGAGI. The CDR3 spans 14 residues. The CDR3 protein is CASSSRGDHDTQYF. The DNA of the CDR3 is TGTGCCAGCAGTTCCCGTGGAGACCATGATACGCAGTATTTT.

The gene calls are TRBV5-1 and TRBJ2-4, with 10 bases fitting TRBD1. Germline assignment: CDR1 SGHRS and CDR2 YFSETQ. This CDR3 is built from 18 residues. The trim removed 2 bases at V and 1 base at J, leaving 9 bases unmatched. The CDR3 DNA follows: TGCGCCAGCAGCTTCGCACCGGGACAGGGGTCGGCCAAAAACATTCAGTACTTC. This encodes CASSFAPGQGSAKNIQYF.

The J gene is TRBJ1-4, the V gene TRBV19; weak D call: TRBD1 (6 bases). The CDR3 extends over 14 amino acids. Trimming cost V 6 bases and J 8 bases, with 16 bases left between them. Germline CDR1 reads LNHDA; CDR2 reads SQIVND (reference sequence). Here the CDR3 DNA reads TGTGCCAGTAGACAAGTTGCAGGGGAAGAAAAACTGTTTTTT. Amino acids: CASRQVAGEEKLFF.

V gene TRBV27 combines with J gene TRBJ2-3; D remains unclear. Trimming took off 8 bases at V and 4 bases at J, with 16 bases between the two ends. The CDR3 is 14 residues long. In germline, CDR1 is MNHEY, CDR2 SMNVEV (reference sequence). CDR3 nucleotides: TGTGCCAGCGCCGTACGAGCGTATGCAGATACGCAGTATTTT. Its translation is CASAVRAYADTQYF.

As DNA, the CDR3 is TGTGCCAGCAGCGTAGGGCAGGGCTTCTCCTACGAGCAGTACTTC. It specifies CASSVGQGFSYEQYF. The chain links TRBV9 to TRBJ2-7; possible D gene TRBD1, 5 bases. Germline CDR1 is SGDLS and CDR2 is YYNGEE. V was trimmed by 0 bases and J by 0 bases, leaving 10 bases between them. The CDR3 totals 15 residues.

The CDR3 loop is CATSDRWSGYGYTF. DNA of the CDR3: TGTGCCACCAGTGATAGATGGTCGGGCTATGGCTACACCTTC. This chain uses TRBV24-1 with TRBJ1-2; D is undetermined. Germline CDR1 reads KGHDR; CDR2 reads SFDVKD. The CDR3 spans 14 residues. The V and J ends lost 3 bases and 4 bases respectively, with 11 bases between them.

The chain is built from TRBV19 and TRBJ1-5; possibly TRBD1 for D (6 bases). V was cut by 6 bases and J by 1 base, with 13 bases left in between. Germline CDR1 LNHDA, CDR2 SQIVND (reference sequence). The length of the CDR3 is 15 residues. CDR3 region: CASSQGTPSNQPQHF. Written as DNA, the CDR3 is TGTGCCAGTAGCCAGGGGACACCAAGCAATCAGCCCCAGCATTTT.

The J gene is TRBJ2-1, the V gene TRBV7-3, with 13 bases aligning to TRBD2. The CDR3 has 15 residues. Germline V gene lookup returns CDR1 SGHTA and CDR2 FQGTGA. Germline trimming cut 6 bases from V and 15 bases from J; bases unmatched to any gene: 14. The CDR3 protein is CASRNPGLAGPGLFF. CDR3 coding DNA: TGTGCCAGCAGAAACCCGGGACTAGCGGGACCGGGTCTGTTCTTC.

This chain joins TRBV28 and TRBJ2-2, with D unclear. Germline V gene data show CDR1 as MDHEN and CDR2 as SYDVKM. Trimming left V 7 bases short and J 8 bases short, with 11 bases between. The CDR3 runs to 12 residues. As DNA, the CDR3 is TGTGCCAGCAACAGAGTAAGGGGGGAGCTGTTTTTT. This sequence encodes CASNRVRGELFF.

The CDR3 DNA reads TGCGCCAGCAGCCATGGTTCCGGTGGGGACAGGGGGCGGAGTGAGCAGTTCTTC. This gives the protein CASSHGSGGDRGRSEQFF. This chain connects TRBV4-1 to TRBJ2-1; TRBD1 agrees at 12 bases. V gave up 3 bases and J gave up 9 bases; unmatched junction bases: 15. Germline V gives CDR1 MGHRA, CDR2 YSYEKL. The CDR3 runs 18 residues.

The gene calls are TRBV6-1 and TRBJ1-6; 7 nucleotides line up with TRBD1. V lost 2 bases, J lost 8 bases, and 3 bases stayed unmatched. Germline V gene sequence: CDR1 MNHNS, CDR2 SASEGT. This CDR3 has 14 residues. CDR3 coding DNA: TGTGCCAGCAGTGAATACAGGGGAGATTCACCCCTCCACTTT. This encodes CASSEYRGDSPLHF.

This clone occurred a few times. V usage is TRBV29-1 and J usage is TRBJ1-4; 9 bases line up with TRBD1. CDR3 length equals 13 residues. Germline V gene data show CDR1 as SQVTM and CDR2 as ANQGSEA. V shed 4 bases, J shed 6 bases, and the junction held 3 bases outside the gene matches. For the CDR3, the DNA is TGCAGCGTTGGGGGACAGGGACATGAAAAACTGTTTTTT. This translates into CSVGGQGHEKLFF.

This chain joins TRBV27 and TRBJ1-5, with 7 bases fitting TRBD1. Per the germline V gene, CDR1 is MNHEY and CDR2 is SMNVEV (reference sequence). J was trimmed by 6 bases and V by 5 bases; bases with no gene match: 4. CDR3 length: 13 residues. CDR3 loop: CASSTGAGQPQHF. Here the CDR3 DNA reads TGTGCCAGCAGTACAGGGGCGGGTCAGCCCCAGCATTTT.